Included here is one T cell receptor (beta chain) sequence, with context. What it recognizes is unknown. TCRdb independently ran MiXCR on the reads; one entry per CDR3 protein. The sample includes hundreds of thousands of distinct CDR3 sequences, around 30% of them seen just once. This sample stems from a study of T cell repertoires in cytomegalovirus infection. General observations from the study: In two of eight donors, the top clonotype was HLA-C-restricted CMV-specific.

The receptor comes from a human donor in good health (CMV status not recorded). Some clones in this sample may be carry-over from other donors' samples. This sample comprised cultured PBMCs, obtained from culture after CMV antigen stimulation.

The CDR3 is CASRAAGLDTEAFF. CDR3 sequence (DNA): TGTGCCAGCAGGGCGGCCGGGTTGGACACTGAAGCTTTCTTT. The V gene is TRBV27, the J gene TRBJ1-1; D not certain. There are 14 residues in the CDR3. Germline V gene data show CDR1 as MNHEY and CDR2 as SMNVEV (reference sequence). V was shortened by 6 bases and J by 3 bases, with 14 bases between the two germline ends.